The 18 T cell receptor beta chains reported below all come from one sample, sequenced in a study of T-cell memory formation after mild COVID-19. TCRdb re-derived calls from the 5' RACE reads in MiXCR, one entry per CDR3 protein. The profile covers a few hundred thousand distinct CDR3 sequences, with around a fifth appearing a single time and 21% taken by the ten largest. Sequencing used PBMCs or a T cell subset sorted from them (not recorded which). The receptors shown here come from a man aged 18-30 years who had mild COVID-19 (a few samples of this study predate the infection). Cell type and time point are not known.

This clonotype was counted at least ten times. The chain couples TRBV20-1 to TRBJ1-1; maybe TRBD1 (6 bases). The CDR3 is 14 residues long. V was pared by 0 bases and J by 4 bases, with 12 bases between. Per germline, CDR1 DFQATT and CDR2 SNEGSKA (reference sequence). CDR3 loop: CSARDPDRITEAFF. CDR3 DNA sequence: TGCAGTGCTAGAGATCCGGACAGAATCACTGAAGCTTTCTTT.

This clonotype was observed a few times. The rearrangement joins TRBV10-2 to TRBJ1-5; 8 bases align to TRBD1. This CDR3 comprises 14 residues. CDR1 and CDR2 (germline): WSHSY, SAAADI. Unmatched junction bases numbered 5, after V lost 9 bases and J lost 1 base. CDR3 coding DNA: TGCGCCAGTGACAGGGGCCTAAGCAATCAGCCCCAGCATTTT. It is translated as CASDRGLSNQPQHF.

This clonotype was seen more than once but under ten times. This chain joins TRBV4-1 and TRBJ2-3; 7 nucleotides align to TRBD2. This CDR3 contains 16 residues. V trimming: 7 bases; J trimming: 3 bases; junction bases outside the gene matches: 13. CDR1 and CDR2 from the germline V gene are MGHRA and YSYEKL. CDR3 sequence: CASTPIGGVSTDTQYF. In nucleotides, the CDR3 is TGCGCCAGCACCCCGATTGGGGGGGTTAGTACAGATACGCAGTATTTT.

The rearrangement uses TRBV6-2 or TRBV6-3 and TRBJ2-5, with TRBD1 matching over 7 bases. J gave up 2 bases and V 4 bases, and 7 bases lay outside the gene matches. Germline CDR1 reads MNHEY; CDR2 reads SVGEGT. The CDR3 is made up of 15 amino acids. The CDR3 spells CASSSETGRQETQYF. For the CDR3, the DNA is TGTGCCAGCAGTTCCGAGACAGGGCGGCAAGAGACCCAGTACTTC.

J is TRBJ2-1 and V is TRBV4-3; no clear D. The CDR3 is made up of 17 amino acids. Trimming removed 0 bases from V and 6 bases from J, with 18 bases in between. The germline V gene encodes CDR1 LGHNA and CDR2 YSLEER. CDR3 in DNA: TGCGCCAGCAGCCAAGAAGGTGGACCCCCCCACAGCAATGAGCAGTTCTTC. It encodes CASSQEGGPPHSNEQFF.

The J gene is TRBJ2-7, the V gene TRBV7-9; D may be TRBD1 (6 bases). CDR1 is SEHNR, CDR2 FQNEAQ, per germline (reference sequence). CDR3 length: 11 amino acids. The V and J ends lost 4 bases and 6 bases respectively, with 7 bases between them. In DNA form, the CDR3 reads TGTGCCAGCAGCTCAGGGGTCGAGCAGTACTTC. Translated: CASSSGVEQYF.

The chain carries TRBV14 and TRBJ1-2; weak D call: TRBD1 (6 bases). Germline assignment: CDR1 SGHDN and CDR2 FVKESK. Between the trimmed V and J ends, which lost 0 bases and 4 bases, there was a span of 9 bases. The CDR3 totals 14 residues. The CDR3 DNA follows: TGTGCCAGCAGCCAAGAAACAGGGATCTATGGCTACACCTTC. Translating gives CASSQETGIYGYTF.

The V and J genes are TRBV5-1 and TRBJ2-7, with 8 bases that match TRBD1. CDR1 is SGHRS, CDR2 YFSETQ, per germline. V lost 0 bases, J lost 0 bases, and 5 bases stayed unmatched. The CDR3 consists of 16 residues. The CDR3 sequence: CASSLALGQASYEQYF. Here the CDR3 DNA reads TGCGCCAGCAGCTTGGCCCTGGGACAGGCCTCCTACGAGCAGTACTTC.

The chain uses TRBV5-1 and TRBJ2-1, with D possibly TRBD2 on 6 matching bases. CDR1 is SGHRS, CDR2 YFSETQ, per germline. Trimming removed 0 bases at V and 2 bases at J, with 15 bases between. CDR3 length: 17 amino acids. As DNA, the CDR3 is TGCGCCAGCAGCTTGGAGGTTAGCGGTGGGGCCTACAATGAGCAGTTCTTC. Protein product: CASSLEVSGGAYNEQFF.

The sample holds a few counts of this clonotype. DNA of the CDR3: TGTGCCAGCAGCCGCGAGGGATTGAACACTGAAGCTTTCTTT. It encodes CASSREGLNTEAFF. The chain has TRBV6-2 or TRBV6-3 and TRBJ1-1; D is unresolved. The CDR3 has 14 residues. V was pared by 6 bases and J by 0 bases, with 11 bases between. Germline V gives CDR1 MNHEY, CDR2 SVGEGT.

This clonotype was picked up one time. The CDR3 region is CASSQDRGNSPLHF. CDR3 DNA: TGTGCCAGCAGCCAGGACAGGGGTAATTCACCCCTCCACTTT. J is TRBJ1-6 and V is TRBV5-6; 9 nucleotides line up with TRBD1. Germline V gives CDR1 SGHDT, CDR2 YYEEEE. The CDR3 extends over 14 amino acids. J gave up 6 bases and V 4 bases, and 2 bases lay outside the gene matches.

This clonotype turned up a few times. CDR3 bases: TGTGCCAGCAGTTCGGGGGGGCTAAATGAGCAGTTCTTC. It specifies CASSSGGLNEQFF. The chain carries TRBV6-2 or TRBV6-3 and TRBJ2-1; TRBD2 matches at 8 bases. V shed 4 bases and J 7 bases; nucleotides not matched to a gene: 3. CDR3 size: 13 residues. Germline CDR1 MNHEY, CDR2 SVGEGT.

The V call is TRBV4-3, the J call TRBJ2-7; D gene uncertain. Germline V gene lookup returns CDR1 LGHNA and CDR2 YSLEER. The CDR3 sequence is 15 residues long. V shed 3 bases and J shed 5 bases, with 17 bases lying between them. CDR3 protein: CASSQPLGVGDEQYV. The CDR3 region has the DNA TGCGCCAGCAGCCAGCCACTTGGAGTAGGTGACGAGCAGTACGTC.

The rearrangement joins TRBV7-2 to TRBJ1-2; D may be TRBD1 (6 bases). The germline V gene encodes CDR1 SGHTA and CDR2 FQGNSA. Trimming removed 0 bases at V and 14 bases at J, with 10 bases between. This CDR3 contains 11 residues. DNA for the CDR3: TGTGCCAGCAGCTTAGCGCGACAGGAAACCTTC. Its protein is CASSLARQETF.

The chain employs TRBV12-3 or TRBV12-4 and TRBJ2-3; 7 bases line up with TRBD1. With V trimmed by 6 bases and J by 4 bases, 13 bases remained unmatched. The CDR3 contains 16 residues. The CDR3 loop is CASRPGQTAYPDTQYF. CDR3 DNA: TGTGCCAGCAGGCCGGGACAGACAGCATATCCAGATACGCAGTATTTT.

Note on this clonotype: One base away lies a much larger clone, so this may be a sequencing read error. The V and J genes are TRBV7-9 and TRBJ1-1, with D perhaps matching TRBD1 (6 bases). Germline CDR1 is SEHNR and CDR2 is FQNEAQ (reference sequence). V lost 6 bases, J lost 0 bases, and 14 bases lay in between. The CDR3 totals 15 residues. The CDR3 DNA reads as TGTGCCAGCAGATCCCGGGACACGATGAACACTGAAGCTTTCTTT. The encoded protein is CASRSRDTMNTEAFF.

This clonotype was observed a handful of times. V and J are TRBV12-3 or TRBV12-4 and TRBJ2-7; D assignment may be TRBD1 or TRBD2 (6 bases each). V shed 7 bases and J shed 7 bases, with 26 bases lying between them. CDR3 length equals 16 residues. The CDR3: CASTPRGRGQSGEQYF. CDR3 in DNA: TGTGCCAGCACCCCCCGGGGGCGGGGACAATCAGGGGAGCAGTACTTC.

The J gene is TRBJ2-3, the V gene TRBV27, with 12 bases lining up with TRBD2. Germline V gene sequence: CDR1 MNHEY, CDR2 SMNVEV (reference sequence). V was pared by 9 bases and J by 1 base, with 8 bases of the junction left unmatched. The CDR3 totals 16 residues. As DNA, the CDR3 is TGTGCCAGTACTTCTAGCGGGGGGGCTGGCACAGATACGCAGTATTTT. Its protein product is CASTSSGGAGTDTQYF.